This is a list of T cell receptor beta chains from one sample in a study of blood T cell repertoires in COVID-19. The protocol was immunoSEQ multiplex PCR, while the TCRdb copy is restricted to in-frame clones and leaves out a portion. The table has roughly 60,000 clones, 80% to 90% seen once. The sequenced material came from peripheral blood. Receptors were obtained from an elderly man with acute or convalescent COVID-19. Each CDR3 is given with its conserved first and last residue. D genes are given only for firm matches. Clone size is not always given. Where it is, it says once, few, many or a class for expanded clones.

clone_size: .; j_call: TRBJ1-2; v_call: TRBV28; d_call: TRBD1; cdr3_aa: CASRKNRGYYGYTF; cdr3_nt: TGTGCCAGCAGGAAAAACAGGGGATACTATGGCTACACCTTC
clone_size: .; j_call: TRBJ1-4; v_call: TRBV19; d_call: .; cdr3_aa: CASSNRYNEKLFF; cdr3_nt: TGTGCCAGTAGTAACAGGTATAATGAAAAACTGTTTTTT
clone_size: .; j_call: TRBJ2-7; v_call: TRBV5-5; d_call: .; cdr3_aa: CASSPPPPPYEQYF; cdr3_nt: TGTGCCAGCAGCCCCCCTCCCCCTCCCTACGAGCAGTACTTC
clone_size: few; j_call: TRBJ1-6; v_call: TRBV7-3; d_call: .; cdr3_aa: CASSLIAGNSPLHF; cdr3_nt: TGTGCCAGCAGCTTAATTGCAGGAAATTCACCCCTCCACTTT
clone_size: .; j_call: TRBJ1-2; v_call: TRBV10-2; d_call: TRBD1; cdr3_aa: CATRTGKIEGYTF; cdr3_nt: TGCGCCACCCGGACAGGGAAGATTGAAGGCTACACCTTC
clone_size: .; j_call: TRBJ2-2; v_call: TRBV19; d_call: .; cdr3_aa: CASSIGGAGELFF; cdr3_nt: TGTGCCAGTAGTATAGGGGGGGCCGGGGAGCTGTTTTTT
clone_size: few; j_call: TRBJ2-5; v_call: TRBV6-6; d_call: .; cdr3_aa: CASSYVGQETQYF; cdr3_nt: TGTGCCAGCAGTTACGTCGGCCAAGAGACCCAGTACTTC
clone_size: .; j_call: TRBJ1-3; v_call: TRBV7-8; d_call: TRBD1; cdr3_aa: CASSPRTGGFLTGNTIYF; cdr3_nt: TGTGCCAGCAGCCCACGGACAGGGGGCTTCCTTACTGGAAACACCATATATTTT
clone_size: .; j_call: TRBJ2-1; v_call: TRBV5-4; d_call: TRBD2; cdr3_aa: CASSSPTSGATNEQFF; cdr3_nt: TGTGCCAGCAGTTCGCCGACTAGCGGGGCCACCAATGAGCAGTTCTTC
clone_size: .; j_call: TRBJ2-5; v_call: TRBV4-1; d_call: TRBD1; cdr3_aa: CASSQYSAGTGKVGTQYF; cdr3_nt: TGCGCCAGCAGCCAATATTCCGCCGGGACAGGAAAAGTAGGGACCCAGTACTTC
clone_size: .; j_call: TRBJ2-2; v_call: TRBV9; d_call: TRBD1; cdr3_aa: CASSTTGTGVLSGGLHTGELFF; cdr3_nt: TGTGCCAGCAGCACCACCGGGACAGGGGTTTTGTCAGGGGGCCTTCACACCGGGGAGCTGTTTTTT
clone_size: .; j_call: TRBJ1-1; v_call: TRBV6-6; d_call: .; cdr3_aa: CASSQQGSEAFF; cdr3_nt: TGTGCCAGCAGTCAACAGGGTTCTGAAGCTTTCTTT
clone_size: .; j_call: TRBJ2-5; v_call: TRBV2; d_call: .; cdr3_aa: CASSDGSQQETQYF; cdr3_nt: TGTGCCAGCAGTGATGGGAGCCAACAAGAGACCCAGTACTTC
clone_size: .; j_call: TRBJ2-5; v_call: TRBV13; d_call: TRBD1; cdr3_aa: CASSPLRGTQETQYF; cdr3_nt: TGTGCCAGCAGCCCTCTCAGGGGGACCCAAGAGACCCAGTACTTC
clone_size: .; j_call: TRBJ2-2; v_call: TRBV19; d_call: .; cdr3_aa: CASSILRYRERFTGELFF; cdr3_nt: TGTGCCAGTAGTATATTGCGCTACAGAGAGAGATTCACCGGGGAGCTATTTTTT
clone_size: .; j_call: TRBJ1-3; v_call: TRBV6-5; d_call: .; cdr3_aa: CASSYGAAGNTIYF; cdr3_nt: TGTGCCAGCAGTTACGGGGCCGCTGGAAACACCATATATTTT
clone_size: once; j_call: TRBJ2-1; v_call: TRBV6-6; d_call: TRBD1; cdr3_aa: CASSHRTGAHHNEQFF; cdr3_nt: TGTGCCAGCAGCCACCGGACAGGAGCACATCACAATGAGCAGTTCTTC
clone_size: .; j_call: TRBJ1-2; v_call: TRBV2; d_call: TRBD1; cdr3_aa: CASSAQGTGDGYTF; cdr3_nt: TGTGCCAGCAGTGCCCAGGGAACAGGGGATGGCTACACCTTC
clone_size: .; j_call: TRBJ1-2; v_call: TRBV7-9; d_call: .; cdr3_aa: CASSSVTRGGYGYTF; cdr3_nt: TGTGCCAGCAGCTCGGTGACTAGGGGGGGCTATGGCTACACCTTC
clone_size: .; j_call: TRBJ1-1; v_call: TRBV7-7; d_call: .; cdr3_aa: CASSKDGGGNTEAFF; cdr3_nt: TGTGCTAGCAGCAAAGACGGCGGGGGGAACACTGAAGCTTTCTTT